This TCR beta chain was captured in a study of T-cell reconstitution after alpha-beta-depleted transplantation in children. The TCRbeta library incorporated unique molecular identifiers. Each CDR3 protein is one row after TCRdb ran MiXCR on the PCR reads. This sample has 400,000 to 450,000 distinct CDR3 sequences; roughly 43% occur once, and the top ten carry under 30%. CDR3 size: 15 residues. V was cut by 0 bases and J by 5 bases, with 12 bases left in between. The receptor was isolated from a girl aged 2-15 years with aplastic anemia, due to receive a stem cell transplant. This sequence joins TRBV5-3 and TRBJ2-1; D might be TRBD2 (6 bases). TRBV5-3 is an ORF, and what it does is uncertain. The input for sequencing was PBMCs, taken before TCRalphabeta/CD19-depleted stem cell transplant. CDR3: CARSLGQGGNNEQFF. CDR3 sequence (DNA): TGTGCCAGAAGCTTGGGGCAGGGCGGGAACAATGAGCAGTTCTTC.